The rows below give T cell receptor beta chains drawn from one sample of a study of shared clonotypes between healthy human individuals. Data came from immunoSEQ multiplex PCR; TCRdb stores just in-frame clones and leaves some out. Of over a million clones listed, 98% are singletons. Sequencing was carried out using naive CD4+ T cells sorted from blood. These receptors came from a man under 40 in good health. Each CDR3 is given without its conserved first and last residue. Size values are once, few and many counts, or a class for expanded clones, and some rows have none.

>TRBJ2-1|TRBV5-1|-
ASSAPAVNEQF
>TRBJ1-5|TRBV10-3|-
AIRGTGVGQPQH
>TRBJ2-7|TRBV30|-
AWSVHFRYEQY
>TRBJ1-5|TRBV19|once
ATPRSNQPQH
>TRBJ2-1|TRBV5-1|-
ASSAGTAVGGYNEQF
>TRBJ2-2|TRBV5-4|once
ASSLALALAGGNTGELF
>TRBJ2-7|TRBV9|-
ASSVDIYSYEQY
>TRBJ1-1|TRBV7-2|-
ASSFGWGTEAF
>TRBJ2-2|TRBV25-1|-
ASSEGSGELF
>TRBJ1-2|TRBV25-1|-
ASRGLGENYGYT
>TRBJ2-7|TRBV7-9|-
ASSLSRGIYEQY
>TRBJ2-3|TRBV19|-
ASSAGRAGRYTDTQY
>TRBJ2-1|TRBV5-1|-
ASSLEVSNEQF
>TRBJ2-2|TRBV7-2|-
ASRLGLRSLNTGELF
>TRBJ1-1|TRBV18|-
ASSLGDEAF
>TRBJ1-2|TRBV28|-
ASSGRQGYT
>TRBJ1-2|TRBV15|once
ATSRGTGGGYT
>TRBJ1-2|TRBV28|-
ASSLPQAGRLA
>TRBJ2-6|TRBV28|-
ASETSGSGANVLT
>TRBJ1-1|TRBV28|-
ASSSQVTEAF
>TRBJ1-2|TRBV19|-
ASSATTGFPNYGYT
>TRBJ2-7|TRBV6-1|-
ASSVPGLPMEQY
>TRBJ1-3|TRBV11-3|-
ASSLDGRSGNTIY
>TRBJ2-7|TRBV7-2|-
ASSLAPWDSYEQY
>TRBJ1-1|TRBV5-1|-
ASSLVGRGVGDTEAF
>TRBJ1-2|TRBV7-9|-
ASSLEAAYGYT
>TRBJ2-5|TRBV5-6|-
ASSLDGGRGETQY
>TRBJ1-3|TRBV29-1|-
SVVVERRLSGNTIY
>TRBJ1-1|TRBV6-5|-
ASSTGQPGRGAF
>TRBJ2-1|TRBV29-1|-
SVDRAWGIEQF
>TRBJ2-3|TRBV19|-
ASRWSGDTQY
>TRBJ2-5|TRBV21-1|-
ASSKVRGGGNRTKQETQY
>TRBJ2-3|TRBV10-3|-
AITRQGGADTQY